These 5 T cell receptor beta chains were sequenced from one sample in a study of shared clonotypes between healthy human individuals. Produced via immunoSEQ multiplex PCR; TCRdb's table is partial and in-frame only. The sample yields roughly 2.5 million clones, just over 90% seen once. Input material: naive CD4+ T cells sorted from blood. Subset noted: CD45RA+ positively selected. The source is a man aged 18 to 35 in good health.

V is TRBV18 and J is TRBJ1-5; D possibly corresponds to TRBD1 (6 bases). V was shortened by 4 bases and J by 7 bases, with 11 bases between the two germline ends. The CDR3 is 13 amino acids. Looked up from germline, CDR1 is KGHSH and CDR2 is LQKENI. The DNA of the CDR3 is TGTGCCAGCTCACGACAGGATGGGCAGCCCCAGCATTTT. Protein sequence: CASSRQDGQPQHF.

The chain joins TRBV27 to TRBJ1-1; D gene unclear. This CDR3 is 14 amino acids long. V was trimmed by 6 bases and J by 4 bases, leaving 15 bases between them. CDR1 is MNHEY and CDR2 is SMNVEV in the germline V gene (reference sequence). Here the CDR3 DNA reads TGTGCCAGCAGACCCACGGGTGGTAGCACTGAAGCTTTCTTT. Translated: CASRPTGGSTEAFF.

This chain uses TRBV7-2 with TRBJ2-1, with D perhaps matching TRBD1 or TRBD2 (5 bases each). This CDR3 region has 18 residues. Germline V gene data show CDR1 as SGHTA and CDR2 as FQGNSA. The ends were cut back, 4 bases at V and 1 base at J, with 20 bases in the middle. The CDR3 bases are TGTGCCAGCAGCTCCGTGGCGGGCAGCGGACATTCCTACAATGAGCAGTTCTTC. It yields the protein CASSSVAGSGHSYNEQFF.

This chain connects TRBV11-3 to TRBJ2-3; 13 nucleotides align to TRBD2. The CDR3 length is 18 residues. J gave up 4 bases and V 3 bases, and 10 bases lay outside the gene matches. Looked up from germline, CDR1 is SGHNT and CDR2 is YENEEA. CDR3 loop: CASSFRGPGLAGPDTQYF. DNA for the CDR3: TGTGCCAGCAGCTTCCGGGGACCGGGACTAGCGGGACCAGATACGCAGTATTTT.

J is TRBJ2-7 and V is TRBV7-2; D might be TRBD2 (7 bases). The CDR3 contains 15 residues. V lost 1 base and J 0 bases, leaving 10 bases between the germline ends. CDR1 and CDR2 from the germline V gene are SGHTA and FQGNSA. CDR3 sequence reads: CASSLGRGASYEQYF. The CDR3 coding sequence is TGTGCCAGCAGCTTAGGTCGGGGGGCCTCCTACGAGCAGTACTTC.